The sequence of this TCR beta chain was determined in a study of blood T cell repertoires in COVID-19. For the study at large: Acute and convalescent COVID-19 specimens originated in the United States, Italy and Spain. PBMCs, B-cell-depleted T cells, or T cells were the source of the cDNA or gDNA that made up the material.

Per the germline V gene, CDR1 is SGHRS and CDR2 is YFSETQ. There are 13 residues in the CDR3. The V end lost 4 bases, the J end lost 12 bases, and 17 bases lay between the germline ends. Original methodology: Reference gene primers were amplified, and this amplification served to estimate nucleated cell counts. Sequenced by immunoSEQ multiplex PCR; TCRdb stores in-frame clones only, minus some. The DNA was the basis for D and trimming; V, J and clone size are from that table. This sample has under 250,000 clones, with approximately 86% found just once. The J gene is TRBJ2-1, the V gene TRBV5-1; the D gene is possibly TRBD1 (6 bases). This sequence originates from a woman aged 55-70 years who had recovered from COVID-19. Input material: peripheral blood. The CDR3 DNA reads as TGCGCCAGCAGCGTGAACAGGGACCAGGGGCAGTTCTTC. It specifies CASSVNRDQGQFF.